This is a list of T cell receptor beta chains from one sample in a study of identical twins. Using its own MiXCR run on the 5' RACE reads, TCRdb lists one record per CDR3 protein. The sample includes roughly 690,000 distinct CDR3 sequences, 21% of them seen just once. The sample also formed part of further work on T cells expressing NK-cell markers.

The sample comprised PBMCs. The receptor source for this set is a woman between 18 and 29 years old in good health. Both conserved end residues are trimmed from each CDR3.

>TRBV20-1|TRBJ2-1
SARELLRRTYNEQF
>TRBV7-9|TRBJ2-3
ASSFTRETDTQY
>TRBV7-2|TRBJ1-5
ASRGAGVGQPQH
>TRBV27|TRBJ1-3
ASSLQATGRGNTIY
>TRBV29-1|TRBJ2-3
SVEGVLAGGLTDTQY
>TRBV3-1|TRBJ2-7
ASSRSIREQY
>TRBV7-9|TRBJ2-5
ASRESQTFQETQY
>TRBV29-1|TRBJ2-1
SVVPRLAEHNEQF
>TRBV9|TRBJ1-1
ASSPRDSNTEAF
>TRBV7-2|TRBJ2-3
ASSLGLAGPSTDTQY
>TRBV7-2|TRBJ2-7
ASSSRGRRAYEQY
>TRBV10-1|TRBJ2-1
ASSESPGLAGYNEQF
>TRBV9|TRBJ2-7
ASSPRDRNSEQY
>TRBV4-1|TRBJ1-1
ASSQVVKGSTEAF
>TRBV10-3|TRBJ2-2
ATEDQDTGELF
>TRBV20-1|TRBJ2-3
SARGVEFTDTQY
>TRBV27|TRBJ2-6
ASSPRTGRSSGANVLT
>TRBV12-3/TRBV12-4|TRBJ2-5
ASSLVRETEETQY
>TRBV20-1|TRBJ2-5
SVATSGRGRETQY
>TRBV25-1|TRBJ2-7
ASSDRDRSDEQY
>TRBV6-1|TRBJ2-1
AGSDSGTSRGDEQF
>TRBV7-2|TRBJ2-1
ASSLSAREQF
>TRBV4-3|TRBJ2-1
ASSQDGLPTYNEQF
>TRBV12-3/TRBV12-4|TRBJ2-7
ASSPGGVVKYEQY
>TRBV12-3/TRBV12-4|TRBJ2-7
ASSLISAYEQY
>TRBV20-1|TRBJ1-2
SAHRGANYGYT
>TRBV12-3/TRBV12-4|TRBJ2-7
ASRQTYARGEQY
>TRBV29-1|TRBJ2-6
SVTTGLGSGANVLT
>TRBV10-1|TRBJ1-1
ASSANLGFTEAF
>TRBV6-5|TRBJ2-1
ASSYSGGVYNEQF
>TRBV5-6|TRBJ2-1
ASSQFRPQGEQF